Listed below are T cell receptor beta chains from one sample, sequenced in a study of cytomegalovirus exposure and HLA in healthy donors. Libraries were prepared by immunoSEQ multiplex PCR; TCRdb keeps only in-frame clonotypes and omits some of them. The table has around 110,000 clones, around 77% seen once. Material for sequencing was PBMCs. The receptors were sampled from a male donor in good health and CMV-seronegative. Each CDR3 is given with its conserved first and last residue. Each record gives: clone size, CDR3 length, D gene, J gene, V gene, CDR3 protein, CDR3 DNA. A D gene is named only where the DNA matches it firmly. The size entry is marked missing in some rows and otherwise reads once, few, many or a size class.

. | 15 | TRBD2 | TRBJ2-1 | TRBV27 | CASSFRLAGYNEQFF | TGTGCCAGCAGTTTTCGGCTAGCGGGCTACAATGAGCAGTTCTTC
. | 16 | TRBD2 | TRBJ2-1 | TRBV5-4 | CASSFVSGTSGNEQFF | TGTGCCAGCAGCTTCGTTTCCGGGACTAGCGGTAATGAGCAGTTCTTC
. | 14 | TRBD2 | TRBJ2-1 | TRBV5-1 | CASSLVVAGNEQFF | TGCGCCAGCAGCTTGGTTGTAGCGGGGAATGAGCAGTTCTTC
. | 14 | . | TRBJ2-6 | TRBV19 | CASTRTAGANVLTF | TGTGCCAGTACCCGGACAGCTGGGGCCAACGTCCTGACTTTC
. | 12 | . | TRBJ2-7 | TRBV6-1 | CASMTRPYEQYF | TGTGCCAGCATGACAAGACCCTACGAGCAGTACTTC
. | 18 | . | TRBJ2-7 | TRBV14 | CASSQEGSGPWTNYEQYF | TGTGCCAGCAGCCAAGAAGGGTCGGGCCCGTGGACTAACTACGAGCAGTACTTC
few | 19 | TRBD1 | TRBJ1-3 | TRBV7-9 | CASSERLWSGQGSGNTIYF | TGTGCCAGCAGCGAACGGCTGTGGTCGGGACAGGGATCTGGAAACACCATATATTTT
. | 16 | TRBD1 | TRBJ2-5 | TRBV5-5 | CASSDRTGTVVGTQYF | TGTGCCAGCAGCGACCGGACAGGGACGGTAGTTGGGACCCAGTACTTC
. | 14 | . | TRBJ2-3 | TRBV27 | CASSTPLVPDTQYF | TGTGCCAGCAGTACCCCTCTAGTCCCAGATACGCAGTATTTT
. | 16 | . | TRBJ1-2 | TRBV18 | CASSPSFEGSAKGYTF | TGTGCCAGCTCACCAAGTTTCGAAGGCAGCGCGAAAGGCTACACCTTC
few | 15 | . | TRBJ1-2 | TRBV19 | CASSAYRDGNYGYTF | TGTGCCAGTAGTGCCTACAGGGACGGAAACTATGGCTACACCTTC
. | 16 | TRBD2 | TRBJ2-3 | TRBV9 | CASSVVRAGGPDTQYF | TGTGCCAGCAGCGTAGTTCGAGCGGGAGGTCCCGATACGCAGTATTTT
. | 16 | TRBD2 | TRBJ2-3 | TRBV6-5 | CASSYPSGEGPDTQYF | TGTGCCAGCAGTTACCCTAGCGGGGAGGGGCCAGATACGCAGTATTTT
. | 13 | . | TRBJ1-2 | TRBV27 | CASSPGSGTAYTF | TGTGCCAGCAGCCCTGGTTCCGGGACTGCCTACACCTTC
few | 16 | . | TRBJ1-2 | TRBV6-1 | CASSAGTVGGWYGYTF | TGTGCCAGCAGTGCGGGAACCGTTGGAGGGTGGTATGGCTACACCTTC
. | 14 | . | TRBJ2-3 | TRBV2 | CASSEATRTDTQYF | TGTGCCAGCAGTGAAGCGACTAGAACAGATACGCAGTATTTT
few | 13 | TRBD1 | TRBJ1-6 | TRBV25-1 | CASRGQERSPLHF | TGTGCCAGCAGGGGACAGGAACGTTCACCCCTCCACTTT
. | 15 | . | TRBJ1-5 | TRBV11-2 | CASSLASLSNQPQHF | TGTGCCAGCAGCTTAGCCAGTCTTAGCAATCAGCCCCAGCATTTT
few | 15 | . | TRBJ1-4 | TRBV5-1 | CASSSVRGYGEKLFF | TGCGCCAGCAGCTCAGTCCGGGGTTATGGTGAAAAACTGTTTTTT
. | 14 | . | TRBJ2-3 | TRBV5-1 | CASSAGMGLDTQYF | TGCGCCAGCAGCGCGGGAATGGGGTTGGATACGCAGTATTTT
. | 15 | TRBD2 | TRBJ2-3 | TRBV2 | CASPGGLRSTDTQYF | TGTGCCAGCCCGGGGGGGCTACGGAGCACAGATACGCAGTATTTT
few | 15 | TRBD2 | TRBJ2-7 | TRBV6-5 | CASSRGTSAPLEQYF | TGTGCCAGCAGTAGGGGGACTAGTGCTCCCCTCGAGCAGTACTTC
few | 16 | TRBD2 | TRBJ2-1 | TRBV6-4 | CASSEVERGGYNEQFF | TGTGCCAGCAGTGAGGTGGAGCGGGGGGGCTACAATGAGCAGTTCTTC
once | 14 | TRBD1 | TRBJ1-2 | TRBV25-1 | CASSKTGGFVGYTF | TGTGCCAGCAGTAAGACAGGGGGGTTCGTGGGCTACACCTTC
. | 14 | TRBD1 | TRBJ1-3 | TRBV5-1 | CASSSQGSGNTIYF | TGCGCCAGCAGCTCACAGGGGAGTGGAAACACCATATATTTT
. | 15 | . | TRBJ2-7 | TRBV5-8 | CASSWGTGFTYEQYF | TGTGCCAGCAGCTGGGGAACAGGCTTTACCTACGAGCAGTACTTC
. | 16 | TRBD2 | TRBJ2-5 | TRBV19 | CASSKTTSGRRETQYF | TGTGCCAGTTCCAAAACGACTAGCGGGAGGAGAGAGACCCAGTACTTC
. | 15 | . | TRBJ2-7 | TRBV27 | CASSLGGGPSYEQYF | TGTGCCAGCAGTTTAGGCGGGGGCCCTTCCTACGAGCAGTACTTC
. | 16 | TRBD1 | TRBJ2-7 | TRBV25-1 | CASSGPGQGGSYEQYF | TGTGCCAGCAGTGGACCGGGACAGGGGGGCTCCTACGAGCAGTACTTC
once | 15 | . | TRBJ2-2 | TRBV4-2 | CASSLAVRPDGELFF | TGTGCCAGCAGCCTAGCGGTTCGCCCCGATGGGGAGCTGTTTTTT
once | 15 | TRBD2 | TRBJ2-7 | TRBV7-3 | CASSLGLAGVYEQYF | TGTGCCAGCAGCTTAGGGCTAGCGGGAGTCTACGAGCAGTACTTC
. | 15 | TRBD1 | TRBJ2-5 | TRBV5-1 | CASSAGTDLQETQYF | TGCGCCAGCAGCGCCGGGACAGACCTTCAAGAGACCCAGTACTTC
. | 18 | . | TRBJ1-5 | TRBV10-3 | CAISETGIGLGSNQPQHF | TGTGCCATCAGTGAGACCGGGATTGGGTTGGGAAGCAATCAGCCCCAGCATTTT
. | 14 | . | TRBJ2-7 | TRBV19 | CASPDRTGSYEQYF | TGTGCCAGTCCCGACCGCACGGGCTCCTACGAGCAGTACTTC
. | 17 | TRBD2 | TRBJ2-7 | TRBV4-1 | CASSQDGKREAPYEQYF | TGCGCCAGCAGCCAAGATGGTAAGCGGGAGGCTCCCTACGAGCAGTACTTC
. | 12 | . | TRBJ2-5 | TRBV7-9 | CASISGSGTQYF | TGTGCCAGCATTTCGGGGAGCGGGACCCAGTACTTC
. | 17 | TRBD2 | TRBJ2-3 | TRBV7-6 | CASSLVILADFTDTQYF | TGTGCCAGCAGCTTAGTTATACTAGCGGATTTCACAGATACGCAGTATTTT
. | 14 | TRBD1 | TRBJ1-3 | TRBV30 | CAWSRTGAGNTIYF | TGTGCCTGGAGCCGGACAGGGGCTGGAAACACCATATATTTT
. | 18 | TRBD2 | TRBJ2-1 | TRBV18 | CASSPGLVAGSSYNEQFF | TGTGCCAGCTCACCAGGACTAGTAGCGGGGAGCTCCTACAATGAGCAGTTCTTC
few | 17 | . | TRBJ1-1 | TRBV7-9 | CASSLERDIVIPREAFF | TGTGCCAGCAGCTTAGAGCGCGATATTGTAATTCCCCGGGAAGCTTTCTTT
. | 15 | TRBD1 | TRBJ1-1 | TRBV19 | CASSIKATGGPEAFF | TGTGCCAGTAGTATCAAGGCGACAGGGGGCCCTGAAGCTTTCTTT
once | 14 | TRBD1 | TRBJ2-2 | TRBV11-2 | CASSRQGNTGELFF | TGTGCCAGCAGCCGACAGGGTAACACCGGGGAGCTGTTTTTT